The 16 T cell receptor beta chains below all came from one sample that was sequenced in a study of blood T cell repertoires in COVID-19. Produced via immunoSEQ multiplex PCR; TCRdb's table is partial and in-frame only. Of around 210,000 clones listed, under 90% are singletons. Sequenced input: peripheral blood. The receptors were sampled from a woman aged 80 or over with COVID-19, enrolled during active disease.

This clone was detected only a few times. The chain is built from TRBV7-2 and TRBJ2-3; tentative D call: TRBD2 (5 bases). Germline-derived CDR1 and CDR2 are SGHTA and FQGNSA. The length of the CDR3 is 16 residues. The germline V and J ends were trimmed by 5 bases and 1 base, with 16 bases remaining between them. In DNA, the CDR3 is TGTGCCAGCAGCCCCCGGTCCACCGGGGGCACAGATACGCAGTATTTT. Protein product: CASSPRSTGGTDTQYF.

This clone was detected once. V and J are TRBV2 and TRBJ1-5; D gene ambiguous. CDR1 and CDR2 (germline): SNHLY, FYNNEI. This CDR3 is 12 amino acids long. The V gene lost 3 bases and the J gene lost 6 bases, with 6 bases spanning the gap. The CDR3 nucleotides read TGTGCCAGCAGTGAGTCTCGTCAGCCCCAGCATTTT. Amino acids: CASSESRQPQHF.

This sequence joins TRBV3-1 (or the pseudogene TRBV3-2) and TRBJ2-1, with D perhaps matching TRBD2 (6 bases). This CDR3 contains 14 residues. The germline gives CDR1 LGHDT, CDR2 YNNKEL (reference sequence). V was trimmed by 8 bases and J by 5 bases, leaving 16 bases between them. The CDR3 is CASGFWGRNNEQFF. The CDR3 nucleotides read TGTGCCAGCGGTTTCTGGGGGAGGAACAATGAGCAGTTCTTC.

V and J are TRBV7-9 and TRBJ2-5, with D possibly matching TRBD1 (5 bases). With 4 bases removed from V and 5 bases from J, the gap between germline ends came to 14 bases. The CDR3 has 14 amino acids. CDR1 and CDR2 (germline): SEHNR, FQNEAQ (reference sequence). The CDR3 DNA reads TGTGCCAGCAGCTCTCTAGGGGTCGGGGAGACCCAGTACTTC. This translates into CASSSLGVGETQYF.

The rearrangement uses TRBV7-9 and TRBJ2-2; maybe TRBD1 (6 bases). V lost 5 bases to trimming and J lost 5 bases, with 9 bases between them. The CDR3 is 13 amino acids. Germline V lookup: CDR1 SEHNR, CDR2 FQNEAQ (reference sequence). CDR3 DNA sequence: TGTGCCAGCAGCCAAGGGGGAACCGGGGAGCTGTTTTTT. Its translation: CASSQGGTGELFF.

The chain joins TRBV18 to TRBJ1-1; 9 nucleotides match TRBD1. Per germline, CDR1 KGHSH and CDR2 LQKENI. After removal of 3 bases from V and 10 bases from J, the junction contained 6 bases not matched to a gene. The CDR3 extends over 13 amino acids. The DNA for the CDR3 is TGTGCCAGCTCACCGGGACAGGGTTTTCCAGCTTTCTTT. It yields the protein CASSPGQGFPAFF.

The chain uses TRBV13 and TRBJ1-2, with TRBD1 identical over 8 bases. The CDR3 runs 15 residues. Germline V gene sequence: CDR1 PRHDT, CDR2 FYEKMQ (reference sequence). V trimming: 5 bases; J trimming: 4 bases; junction bases outside the gene matches: 9. The CDR3 region has the DNA TGTGCCAGCAGCCCAACCGACAGGGGAGGCTATGGCTACACCTTC. Translation: CASSPTDRGGYGYTF.

This clone was counted between two and nine times. V and J are TRBV3-1 (or the pseudogene TRBV3-2) and TRBJ2-2; TRBD2 might be the D (6 bases). The germline CDR1 and CDR2 sequences are LGHDT and YNNKEL (reference sequence). The CDR3 runs to 14 residues. Trimming stripped 4 bases from V and 4 bases from J, with 10 bases between. The CDR3 is CASSLRGGTGELFF. DNA for the CDR3: TGTGCCAGCAGCCTAAGGGGAGGCACCGGGGAGCTGTTTTTT.

The chain combines TRBV11-2 with TRBJ2-7, with D tentatively TRBD2 (5 bases). This CDR3 has 14 amino acids. From germline, CDR1 is SGHAT and CDR2 FQNNGV. The V and J ends lost 1 base and 1 base respectively, with 8 bases between them. CDR3 in DNA: TGTGCCAGCAGCTTAGTGGAGGTATCCTACGAGCAGTACTTC. Amino acid sequence: CASSLVEVSYEQYF.

The table lists this clone with a count of one. The chain employs TRBV5-1 and TRBJ1-6, with D possibly being TRBD1 (6 bases). Trimming removed 0 bases from V and 8 bases from J, with 9 bases in between. The CDR3 totals 14 residues. Germline values: CDR1 SGHRS, CDR2 YFSETQ. This chain's CDR3 is CASSLDREDSPLHF. CDR3 bases: TGCGCCAGCAGCTTGGACAGGGAAGATTCACCCCTCCACTTT. Using reference TRBV5-1 and TRBJ1-6 for the parts outside the CDR3, the full variable domain is KAGVTQTPRYLIKTRGQQVTLSCSPISGHRSVSWYQQTPGQGLQFLFEYFSETQRNKGNFPGRFSGRQFSNSRSEMNVSTLELGDSALYLCASSLDREDSPLHFGNGTRLTVT.

The chain recombines TRBV6-5 with TRBJ1-1, with TRBD1 matching 7 bases. Germline V lookup: CDR1 MNHEY, CDR2 SVGAGI. This CDR3 is 15 amino acids long. Trimming took 2 bases from V and 0 from J; bases not matched to a gene: 3. CDR3 amino acids: CASSYRGRVNTEAFF. The CDR3 bases are TGTGCCAGCAGTTACAGGGGGCGAGTGAACACTGAAGCTTTCTTT.

The rearrangement uses TRBV3-1 (or the pseudogene TRBV3-2) and TRBJ2-3; D is unclear. Trimming took 3 bases from V and 2 from J, leaving 3 bases between them. The CDR3 length is 12 residues. Germline CDR1 is LGHDT and CDR2 is YNNKEL (reference sequence). CDR3 protein: CASSHNTDTQYF. DNA for the CDR3: TGTGCCAGCAGCCACAACACAGATACGCAGTATTTT.

This chain uses TRBV7-2 with TRBJ2-1, with D unresolved. Germline V gene sequence: CDR1 SGHTA, CDR2 FQGNSA. The CDR3 has 15 amino acids. Deletions cut 3 bases from V and 8 bases from J, with 17 bases between. In DNA, the CDR3 is TGTGCCAGCAGCTTCGATAGTAGCCGGTGGGATGAGCAGTTCTTC. Translation gives CASSFDSSRWDEQFF.

The chain links TRBV7-3 to TRBJ2-2, with TRBD1 identical over 8 bases. The CDR3 is 16 residues long. From germline, CDR1 is SGHTA and CDR2 FQGTGA. With V trimmed by 5 bases and J by 2 bases, 7 bases remained unmatched. The CDR3 spells CASSKTGVPNTGELFF. Written as DNA, the CDR3 is TGTGCCAGCAGCAAGACAGGGGTCCCTAACACCGGGGAGCTGTTTTTT.

The rearrangement links TRBV25-1 to TRBJ1-3; D is perhaps TRBD1 (5 bases). The V end lost 3 bases, the J end lost 8 bases, and 17 bases lay between the germline ends. Germline assignment: CDR1 MGHDK and CDR2 SYGVNS. CDR3 length: 15 amino acids. CDR3 DNA: TGTGCCAGCAGTGATCCGGGGGGGATAAGGTACACCATATATTTT. This sequence encodes CASSDPGGIRYTIYF.

In nucleotides, the CDR3 is TGTGCCATCAGTGAGGGACAGAACTATGGCTACACCTTC. Protein sequence: CAISEGQNYGYTF. The V and J genes are TRBV10-3 and TRBJ1-2; D possibly corresponds to TRBD1 (6 bases). Trimming removed 2 bases from V and 2 bases from J, with 6 bases in between. This CDR3 contains 13 residues. Germline V gene sequence: CDR1 ENHRY, CDR2 SYGVKD.